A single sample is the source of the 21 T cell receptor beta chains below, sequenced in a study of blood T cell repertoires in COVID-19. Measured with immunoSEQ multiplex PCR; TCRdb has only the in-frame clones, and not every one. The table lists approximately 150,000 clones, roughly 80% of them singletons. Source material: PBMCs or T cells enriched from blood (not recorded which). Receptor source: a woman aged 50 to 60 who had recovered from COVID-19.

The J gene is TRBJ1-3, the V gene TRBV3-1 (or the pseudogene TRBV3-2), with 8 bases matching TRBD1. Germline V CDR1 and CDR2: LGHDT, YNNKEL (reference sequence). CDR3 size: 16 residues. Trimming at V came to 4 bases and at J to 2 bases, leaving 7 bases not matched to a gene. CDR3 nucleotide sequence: TGTGCCAGCAGCCCACGTCTGGGACAGGCTGGAAACACCATATATTTT. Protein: CASSPRLGQAGNTIYF.

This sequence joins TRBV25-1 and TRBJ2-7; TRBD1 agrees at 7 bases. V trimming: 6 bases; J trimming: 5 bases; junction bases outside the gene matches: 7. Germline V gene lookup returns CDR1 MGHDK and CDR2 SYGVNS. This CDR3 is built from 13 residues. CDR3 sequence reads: CASRWDSPNEQYF. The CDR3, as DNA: TGTGCCAGCAGGTGGGACAGCCCGAACGAGCAGTACTTC.

CDR3 amino acids: CASSSTGAGIAGELFF. The CDR3 DNA follows: TGTGCCAGCAGCTCCACCGGAGCGGGGATCGCCGGGGAGCTGTTTTTT. This sequence joins TRBV7-9 and TRBJ2-2; 7 bases match TRBD2. Per germline, CDR1 SEHNR and CDR2 FQNEAQ (reference sequence). The CDR3 runs to 16 residues. Germline trimming cut 4 bases from V and 6 bases from J; bases unmatched to any gene: 11.

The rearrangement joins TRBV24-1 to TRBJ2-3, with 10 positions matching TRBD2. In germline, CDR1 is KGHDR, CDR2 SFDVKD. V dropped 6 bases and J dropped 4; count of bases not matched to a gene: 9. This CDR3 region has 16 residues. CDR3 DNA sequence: TGTGCCACCAGTTCCCTAGGAGCGGGGGGGCCAGATACGCAGTATTTT. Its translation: CATSSLGAGGPDTQYF.

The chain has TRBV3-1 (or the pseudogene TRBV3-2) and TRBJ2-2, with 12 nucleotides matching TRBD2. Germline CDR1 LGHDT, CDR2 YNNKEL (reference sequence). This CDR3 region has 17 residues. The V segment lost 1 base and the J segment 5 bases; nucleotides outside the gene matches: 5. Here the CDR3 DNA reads TGTGCCAGCAGCCAAGGACTAGCGGGAGAAGGGACCGGGGAGCTGTTTTTT. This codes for CASSQGLAGEGTGELFF.

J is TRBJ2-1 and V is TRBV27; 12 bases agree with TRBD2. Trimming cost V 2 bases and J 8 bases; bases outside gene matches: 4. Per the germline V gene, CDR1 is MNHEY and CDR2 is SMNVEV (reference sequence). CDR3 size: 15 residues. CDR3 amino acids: CASSLRLAGVDEQFF. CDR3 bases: TGTGCCAGCAGTTTACGACTAGCGGGAGTAGATGAGCAGTTCTTC.

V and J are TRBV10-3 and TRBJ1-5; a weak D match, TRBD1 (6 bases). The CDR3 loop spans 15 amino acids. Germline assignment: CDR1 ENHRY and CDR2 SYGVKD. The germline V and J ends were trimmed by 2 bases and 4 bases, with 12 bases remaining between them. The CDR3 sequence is CAISEDPTGNQPQHF. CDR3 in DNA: TGTGCCATCAGTGAGGATCCCACAGGGAATCAGCCCCAGCATTTT.

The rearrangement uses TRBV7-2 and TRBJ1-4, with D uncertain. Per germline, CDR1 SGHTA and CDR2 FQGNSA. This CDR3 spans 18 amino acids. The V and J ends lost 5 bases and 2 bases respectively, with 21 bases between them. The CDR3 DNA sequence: TGTGCCAGCAGCCGCCAGGCTCTAGCGGGAGCTACTAATGAAAAACTGTTTTTT. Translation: CASSRQALAGATNEKLFF.

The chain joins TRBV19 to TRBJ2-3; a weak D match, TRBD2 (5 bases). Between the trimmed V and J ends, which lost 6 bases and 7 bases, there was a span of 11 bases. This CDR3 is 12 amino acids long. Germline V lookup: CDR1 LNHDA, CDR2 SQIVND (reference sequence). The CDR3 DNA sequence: TGTGCCAGTAGGACGTGGAGGAATACGCAGTATTTT. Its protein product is CASRTWRNTQYF.

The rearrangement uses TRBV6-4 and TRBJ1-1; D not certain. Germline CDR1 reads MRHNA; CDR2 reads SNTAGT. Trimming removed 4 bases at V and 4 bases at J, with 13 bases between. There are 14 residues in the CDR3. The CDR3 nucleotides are TGTGCCAGCAGTGGAGGTGGGTGGTTCACTGAAGCTTTCTTT. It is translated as CASSGGGWFTEAFF.

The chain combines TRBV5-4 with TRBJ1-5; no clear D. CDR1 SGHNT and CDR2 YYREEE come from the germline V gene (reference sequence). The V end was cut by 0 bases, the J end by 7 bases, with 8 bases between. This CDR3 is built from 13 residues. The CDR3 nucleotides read TGTGCCAGCAGCTTGGATACAGAGCAGCCCCAGCATTTT. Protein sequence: CASSLDTEQPQHF.

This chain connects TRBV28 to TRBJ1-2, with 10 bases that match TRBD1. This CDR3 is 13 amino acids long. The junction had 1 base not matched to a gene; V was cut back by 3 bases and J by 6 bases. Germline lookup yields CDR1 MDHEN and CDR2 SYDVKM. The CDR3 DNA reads TGTGCCAGCAGTTTCGGGACAGGGGATGGCTACACCTTC. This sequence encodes CASSFGTGDGYTF.

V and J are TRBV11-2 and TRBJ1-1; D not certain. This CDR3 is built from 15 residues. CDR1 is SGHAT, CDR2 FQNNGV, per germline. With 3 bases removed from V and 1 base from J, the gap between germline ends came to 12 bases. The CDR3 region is CASSFSPTPNTEAFF. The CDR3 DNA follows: TGTGCCAGCAGCTTTAGCCCCACCCCGAACACTGAAGCTTTCTTT.

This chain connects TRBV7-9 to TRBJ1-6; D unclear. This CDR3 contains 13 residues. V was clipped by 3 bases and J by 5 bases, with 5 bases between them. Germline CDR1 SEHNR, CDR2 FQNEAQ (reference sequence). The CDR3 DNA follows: TGTGCCAGCAGCTTGAGGGATAATTCACCCCTCCACTTT. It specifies CASSLRDNSPLHF.

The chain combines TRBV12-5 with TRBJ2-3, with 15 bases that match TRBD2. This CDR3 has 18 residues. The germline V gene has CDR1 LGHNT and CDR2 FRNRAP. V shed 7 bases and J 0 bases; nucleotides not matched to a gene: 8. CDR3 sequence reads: CASATRGLAGGSTDTQYF. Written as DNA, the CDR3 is TGTGCTAGTGCCACGAGGGGACTAGCGGGGGGAAGCACAGATACGCAGTATTTT.

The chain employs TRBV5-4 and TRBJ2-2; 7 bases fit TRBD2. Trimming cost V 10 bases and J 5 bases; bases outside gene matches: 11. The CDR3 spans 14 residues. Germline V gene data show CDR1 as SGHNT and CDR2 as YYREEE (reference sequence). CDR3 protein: CAAGVGSVTGELFF. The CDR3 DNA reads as TGTGCCGCGGGGGTCGGGTCAGTGACCGGGGAGCTGTTTTTT. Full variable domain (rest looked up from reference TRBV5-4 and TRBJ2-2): ETGVTQSPTHLIKTRGQQVTLRCSSQSGHNTVSWYQQALGQGPQFIFQYYREEENGRGNFPPRFSGLQFPNYSSELNVNALELDDSALYLCAAGVGSVTGELFFGEGSRLTVL.

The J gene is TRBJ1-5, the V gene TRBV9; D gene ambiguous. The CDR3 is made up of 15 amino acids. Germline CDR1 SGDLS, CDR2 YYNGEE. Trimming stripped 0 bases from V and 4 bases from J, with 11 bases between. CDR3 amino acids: CASSVGGLENQPQHF. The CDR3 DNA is TGTGCCAGCAGCGTAGGTGGGTTGGAGAATCAGCCCCAGCATTTT.

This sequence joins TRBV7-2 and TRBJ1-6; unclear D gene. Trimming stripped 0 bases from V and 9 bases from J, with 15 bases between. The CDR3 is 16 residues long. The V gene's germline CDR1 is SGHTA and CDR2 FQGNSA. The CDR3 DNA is TGTGCCAGCAGCTTAGCGCGACCTATCAGCGGTTCACCCCTCCACTTT. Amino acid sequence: CASSLARPISGSPLHF. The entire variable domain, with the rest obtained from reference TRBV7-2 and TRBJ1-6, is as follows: GAGVSQSPSNKVTEKGKDVELRCDPISGHTALYWYRQSLGQGLEFLIYFQGNSAPDKSGLPSDRFSAERTGGSVSTLTIQRTQQEDSAVYLCASSLARPISGSPLHFGNGTRLTVT.

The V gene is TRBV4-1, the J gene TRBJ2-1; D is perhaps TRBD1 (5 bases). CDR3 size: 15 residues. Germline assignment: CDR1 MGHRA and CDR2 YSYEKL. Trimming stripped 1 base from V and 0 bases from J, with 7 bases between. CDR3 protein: CASSQGQGSYNEQFF. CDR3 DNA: TGCGCCAGCAGCCAAGGTCAGGGCTCCTACAATGAGCAGTTCTTC.

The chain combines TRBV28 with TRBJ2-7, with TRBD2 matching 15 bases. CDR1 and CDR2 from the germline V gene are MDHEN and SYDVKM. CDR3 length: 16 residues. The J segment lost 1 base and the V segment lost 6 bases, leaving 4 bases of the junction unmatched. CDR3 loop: CASRRGLAGGSYEQYF. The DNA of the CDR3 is TGTGCCAGCAGGCGGGGACTAGCGGGAGGATCCTACGAGCAGTACTTC.

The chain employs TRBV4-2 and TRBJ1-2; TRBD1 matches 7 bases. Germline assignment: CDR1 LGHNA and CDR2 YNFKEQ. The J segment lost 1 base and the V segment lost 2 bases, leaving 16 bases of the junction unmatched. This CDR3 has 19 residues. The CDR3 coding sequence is TGTGCCAGCAGCCAAACTACAGGGGCAGGAGGTTTTGTTAACTATGGCTACACCTTC. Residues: CASSQTTGAGGFVNYGYTF.